One sample yielded the 15 T cell receptor beta chains listed below, sequenced in a study of blood T cell repertoires in COVID-19 (dated by TCRdb to 2018 to 2020). The library was generated by the immunoSEQ multiplex PCR assay. This immuneACCESS table, as held by TCRdb, lists in-frame sequences with V and J called but not all clones. Of the missing ones, under half trace to an unresolved V gene in checked studies; the others have no known cause. For this sample there are around 270,000 clones; around nine tenths appear just once. The ten largest clones add up to about 10% of the sample. What was sequenced was peripheral blood. The receptors were sampled from a man aged 35 to 55 who had recovered from COVID-19.

This chain connects TRBV20-1 to TRBJ2-5; 7 bases are a match to TRBD2. Germline V gene lookup returns CDR1 DFQATT and CDR2 SNEGSKA (reference sequence). The CDR3 extends over 11 amino acids. V gave up 7 bases and J gave up 4 bases; unmatched junction bases: 3. In DNA form, the CDR3 reads TGCAGTGTTGTAGCGGGAGAGACCCAGTACTTC. Protein sequence: CSVVAGETQYF.

This sequence joins TRBV29-1 and TRBJ1-1; D is uncertain. The CDR3 is 16 residues long. Germline values: CDR1 SQVTM, CDR2 ANQGSEA. The germline V and J ends were trimmed by 4 bases and 5 bases, with 23 bases remaining between them. The CDR3 DNA reads as TGCAGCGTTGCAGGCCCCGCGGGCCACGATATAACTGAAGCTTTCTTT. It encodes CSVAGPAGHDITEAFF.

The V call is TRBV2, the J call TRBJ2-6, with D possibly TRBD2 on 5 matching bases. The CDR3 extends over 14 amino acids. Germline CDR1 and CDR2: SNHLY and FYNNEI. V was pared by 3 bases and J by 2 bases, with 5 bases between. In DNA, the CDR3 is TGTGCCAGCAGTGAGCGGGCTGGGGCCAACGTCCTGACTTTC. The encoded protein is CASSERAGANVLTF.

The chain uses TRBV7-9 and TRBJ1-3; 8 bases align to TRBD1. This CDR3 is 15 amino acids long. Germline CDR1 is SEHNR and CDR2 is FQNEAQ (reference sequence). Unmatched junction bases numbered 7, after V lost 8 bases and J lost 1 base. CDR3 coding DNA: TGTGCCAGCCGGAACCGGGACAGGTCTGGAAACACCATATATTTT. Translated: CASRNRDRSGNTIYF.

The table lists this clone with a count of one. Other DNA sequences in the same sample also yield this CDR3. The chain couples TRBV7-8 to TRBJ2-7; D is unclear. Germline-derived CDR1 and CDR2 are SGHVS and FQNEAQ. Trimming took 1 base from V and 1 from J, leaving 8 bases between them. This CDR3 contains 14 residues. Here the CDR3 reads CASSLGSGSYEQYF. Here the CDR3 DNA reads TGTGCCAGCAGCTTAGGTTCCGGGTCCTACGAGCAGTACTTC.

The rearrangement uses TRBV5-6 and TRBJ1-2; D is uncertain. CDR3 length: 14 amino acids. Trimming took off 4 bases at V and 4 bases at J, with 14 bases between the two ends. The germline V gene has CDR1 SGHDT and CDR2 YYEEEE. CDR3: CASSPVPPGYGYTF. In DNA, the CDR3 is TGTGCCAGCAGCCCCGTCCCCCCGGGCTATGGCTACACCTTC. Together with reference TRBV5-6 and TRBJ1-2, the CDR3 gives the full variable domain: DAGVTQSPTHLIKTRGQQVTLRCSPKSGHDTVSWYQQALGQGPQFIFQYYEEEERQRGNFPDRFSGHQFPNYSSELNVNALLLGDSALYLCASSPVPPGYGYTFGSGTRLTVV.

This clone showed up just once. The chain recombines TRBV6-4 with TRBJ1-5; possibly TRBD1 for D (6 bases). The CDR3 is 13 amino acids. CDR1 is MRHNA and CDR2 is SNTAGT in the germline V gene. V lost 7 bases, J lost 4 bases, and 11 bases lay in between. As DNA, the CDR3 is TGTGCCAGCAAAACAGGGATGAATCAGCCCCAGCATTTT. As protein: CASKTGMNQPQHF.

This clone was seen repeatedly, ten times or more. V is TRBV2 and J is TRBJ1-1, with a weak D call TRBD1 (6 bases). Trimming cost V 7 bases and J 1 base, with 10 bases left between them. Germline CDR1 is SNHLY and CDR2 is FYNNEI. This CDR3 is built from 13 residues. The CDR3, as DNA: TGTGCCAGCAAAGGGACACCGAACACTGAAGCTTTCTTT. This sequence encodes CASKGTPNTEAFF. The variable domain in full, completed from reference TRBV2 and TRBJ1-1, reads EPEVTQTPSHQVTQMGQEVILRCVPISNHLYFYWYRQILGQKVEFLVSFYNNEISEKSEIFDDQFSVERPDGSNFTLKIRSTKLEDSAMYFCASKGTPNTEAFFGQGTRLTVV.

This chain joins TRBV19 and TRBJ2-7; TRBD1 matches at 10 bases. The CDR3 has 14 amino acids. Germline CDR1 reads LNHDA; CDR2 reads SQIVND (reference sequence). V dropped 5 bases and J dropped 7; count of bases not matched to a gene: 8. The CDR3 DNA reads as TGTGCCAGTAGTCACCGGGACAGGGGCCGGGAGCAGTACTTC. Encoded protein: CASSHRDRGREQYF.

The V call is TRBV6-2 or TRBV6-3, the J call TRBJ2-1, with 10 bases identical to TRBD2. The CDR3 length is 16 residues. The germline V gene encodes CDR1 MNHEY and CDR2 SVGEGT. The J segment lost 7 bases and the V segment lost 0 bases, leaving 6 bases of the junction unmatched. This CDR3 reads CASSYSRIAGGNEQFF. The CDR3 bases are TGTGCCAGCAGTTACTCGAGAATAGCGGGAGGAAATGAGCAGTTCTTC.

V and J are TRBV19 and TRBJ2-7; D not resolved. The CDR3 runs 10 residues. Trimming removed 7 bases at V and 5 bases at J, with 6 bases between. CDR1 and CDR2 (germline): LNHDA, SQIVND (reference sequence). The chain's CDR3 is CASTLHEQYF. CDR3 DNA: TGTGCCAGTACCCTACACGAGCAGTACTTC.

The CDR3 region has the DNA TGTGCCAGCTCACCCACAGGAATCCTCTCTGGAAACACCATATATTTT. Encoded protein: CASSPTGILSGNTIYF. The chain joins TRBV18 to TRBJ1-3; tentatively, D is TRBD1 (5 bases). The CDR3 has 16 amino acids. V was shortened by 3 bases and J by 0 bases, with 12 bases between the two germline ends. Looked up from germline, CDR1 is KGHSH and CDR2 is LQKENI.

This clone was detected only once. This sequence joins TRBV7-8 and TRBJ2-7; 10 bases match TRBD2. The V gene's germline CDR1 is SGHVS and CDR2 FQNEAQ. The CDR3 totals 17 residues. J was trimmed by 2 bases and V by 5 bases; bases with no gene match: 12. Here the CDR3 reads CASSLSPGLAQTYEQYF. In nucleotides, the CDR3 is TGTGCCAGCAGCCTAAGCCCGGGACTAGCGCAAACCTACGAGCAGTACTTC.

The genes are TRBV2 and TRBJ2-3; D is uncertain. The V and J ends lost 0 bases and 3 bases respectively, with 7 bases between them. Germline V gene sequence: CDR1 SNHLY, CDR2 FYNNEI. There are 14 residues in the CDR3. CDR3 coding DNA: TGTGCCAGCAGTGAAGCGCACGCGACAGATACGCAGTATTTT. Protein: CASSEAHATDTQYF.

CDR3: CASSLEDISSGNTIYF. The CDR3 bases are TGCGCCAGCAGCCTGGAGGACATCAGCTCTGGAAACACCATATATTTT. This chain uses TRBV5-1 with TRBJ1-3, with a weak D call TRBD1 (5 bases). This CDR3 is 16 amino acids long. Per germline, CDR1 SGHRS and CDR2 YFSETQ. Between the trimmed V and J ends, which lost 4 bases and 0 bases, there was a span of 14 bases.